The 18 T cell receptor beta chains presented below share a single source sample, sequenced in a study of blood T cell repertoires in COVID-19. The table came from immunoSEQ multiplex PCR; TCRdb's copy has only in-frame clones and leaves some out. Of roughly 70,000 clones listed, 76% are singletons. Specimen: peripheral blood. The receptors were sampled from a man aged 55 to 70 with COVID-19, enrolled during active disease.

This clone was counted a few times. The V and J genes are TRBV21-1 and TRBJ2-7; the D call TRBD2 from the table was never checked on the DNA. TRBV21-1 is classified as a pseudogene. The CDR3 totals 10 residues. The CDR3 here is CPIVEREQYF. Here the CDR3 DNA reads TGTCCTATCGTTGAGAGGGAGCAGTACTTC.

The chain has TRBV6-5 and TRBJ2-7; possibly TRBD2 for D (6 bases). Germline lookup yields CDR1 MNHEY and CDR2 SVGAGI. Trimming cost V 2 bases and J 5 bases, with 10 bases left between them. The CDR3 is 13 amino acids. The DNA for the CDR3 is TGTGCCAGCAGTTACCGGGAGAGGGACGAGCAGTACTTC. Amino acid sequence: CASSYRERDEQYF.

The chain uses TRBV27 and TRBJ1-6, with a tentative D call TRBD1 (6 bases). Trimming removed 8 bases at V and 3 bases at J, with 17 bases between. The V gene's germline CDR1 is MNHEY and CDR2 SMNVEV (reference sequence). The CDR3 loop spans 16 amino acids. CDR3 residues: CASLNREHYYNSPLHF. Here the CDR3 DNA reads TGTGCCAGCCTTAACAGGGAACATTACTATAATTCACCCCTCCACTTT.

The CDR3 DNA reads TGTGCCAGCAGTCTCTACCAGGTTTACTCCTACGAGCAGTACTTC. It specifies CASSLYQVYSYEQYF. The chain has TRBV28 and TRBJ2-7; D unclear. This CDR3 contains 15 residues. Germline lookup yields CDR1 MDHEN and CDR2 SYDVKM. V dropped 5 bases and J dropped 0 bases, with 14 bases sitting between them.

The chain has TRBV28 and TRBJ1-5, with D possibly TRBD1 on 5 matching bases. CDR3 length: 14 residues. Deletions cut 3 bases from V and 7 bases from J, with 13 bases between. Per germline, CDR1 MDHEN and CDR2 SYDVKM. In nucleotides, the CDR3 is TGTGCCAGCAGTTTCCAGAAGGGGCCGCAGCCCCAGCATTTT. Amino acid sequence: CASSFQKGPQPQHF.

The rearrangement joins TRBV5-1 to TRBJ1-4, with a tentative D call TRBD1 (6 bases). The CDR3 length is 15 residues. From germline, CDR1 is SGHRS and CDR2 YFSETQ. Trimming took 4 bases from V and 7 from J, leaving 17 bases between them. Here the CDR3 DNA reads TGCGCCAGCAGCACGGACAGTTTGTCTTCTGAAAAACTGTTTTTT. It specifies CASSTDSLSSEKLFF.

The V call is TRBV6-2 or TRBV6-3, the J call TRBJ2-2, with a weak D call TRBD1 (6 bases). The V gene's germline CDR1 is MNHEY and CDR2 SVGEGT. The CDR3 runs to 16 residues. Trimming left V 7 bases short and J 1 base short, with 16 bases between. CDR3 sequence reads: CASTPGGGKNTGELFF. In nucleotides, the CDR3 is TGTGCCAGCACCCCTGGGGGCGGTAAGAACACCGGGGAGCTGTTTTTT.

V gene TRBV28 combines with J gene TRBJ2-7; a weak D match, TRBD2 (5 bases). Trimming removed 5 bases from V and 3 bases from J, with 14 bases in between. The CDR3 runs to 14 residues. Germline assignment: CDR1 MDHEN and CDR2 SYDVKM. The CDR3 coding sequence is TGTGCCAGCAGTACCCCGGGGATGAACTACGAGCAGTACTTC. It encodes CASSTPGMNYEQYF.

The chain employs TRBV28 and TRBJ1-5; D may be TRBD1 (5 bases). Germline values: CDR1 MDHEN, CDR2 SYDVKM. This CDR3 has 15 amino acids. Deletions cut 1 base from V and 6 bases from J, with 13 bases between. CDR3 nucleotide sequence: TGTGCCAGCAGTTTATCGTCAGGGTTTATTCAGCCCCAGCATTTT. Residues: CASSLSSGFIQPQHF.

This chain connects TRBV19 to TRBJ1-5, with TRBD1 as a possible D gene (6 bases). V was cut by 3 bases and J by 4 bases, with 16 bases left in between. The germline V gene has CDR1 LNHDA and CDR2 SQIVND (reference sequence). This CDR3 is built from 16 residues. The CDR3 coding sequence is TGTGCCAGTAGTATTTTCTCCAGGGGCGAAAATCAGCCCCAGCATTTT. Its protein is CASSIFSRGENQPQHF.

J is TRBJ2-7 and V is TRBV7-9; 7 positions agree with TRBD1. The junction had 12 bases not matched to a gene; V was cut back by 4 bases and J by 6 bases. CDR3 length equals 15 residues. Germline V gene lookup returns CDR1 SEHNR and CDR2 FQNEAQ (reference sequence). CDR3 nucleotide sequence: TGTGCCAGCAGCTCCATCCCGGGACAGCCTCTCGAGCAGTACTTC. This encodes CASSSIPGQPLEQYF.

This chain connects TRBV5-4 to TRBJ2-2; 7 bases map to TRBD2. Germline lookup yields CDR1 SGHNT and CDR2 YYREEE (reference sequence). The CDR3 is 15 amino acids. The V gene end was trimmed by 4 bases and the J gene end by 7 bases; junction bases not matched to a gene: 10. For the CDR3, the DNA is TGTGCCAGCAGCGGGAGCGGGACCGTTGTCGGGGAGCTGTTTTTT. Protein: CASSGSGTVVGELFF.

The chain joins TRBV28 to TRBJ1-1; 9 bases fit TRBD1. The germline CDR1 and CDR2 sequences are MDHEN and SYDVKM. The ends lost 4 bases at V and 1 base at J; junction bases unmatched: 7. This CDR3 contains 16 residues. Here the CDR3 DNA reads TGTGCCAGCAGTTCGTACTGGGGACAGGGGAACACTGAAGCTTTCTTT. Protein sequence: CASSSYWGQGNTEAFF.

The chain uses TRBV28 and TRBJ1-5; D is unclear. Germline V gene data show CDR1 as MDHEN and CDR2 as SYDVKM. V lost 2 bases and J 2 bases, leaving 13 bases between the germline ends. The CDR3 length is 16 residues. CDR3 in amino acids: CASSLLRRVGNQPQHF. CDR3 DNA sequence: TGTGCCAGCAGTTTACTTCGGCGGGTCGGCAATCAGCCCCAGCATTTT.

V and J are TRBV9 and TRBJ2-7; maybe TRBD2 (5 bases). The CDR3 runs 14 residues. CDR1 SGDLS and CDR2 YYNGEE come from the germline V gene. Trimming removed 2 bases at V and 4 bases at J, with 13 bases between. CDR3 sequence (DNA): TGTGCCAGCAGCGTCTCGCTCACGGGATACGAGCAGTACTTC. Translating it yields CASSVSLTGYEQYF.

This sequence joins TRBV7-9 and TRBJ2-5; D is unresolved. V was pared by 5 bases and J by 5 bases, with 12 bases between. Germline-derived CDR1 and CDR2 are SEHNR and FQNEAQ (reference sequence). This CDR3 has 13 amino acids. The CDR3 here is CASSPSVGETQYF. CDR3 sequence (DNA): TGTGCCAGCAGCCCCTCGGTCGGGGAGACCCAGTACTTC.

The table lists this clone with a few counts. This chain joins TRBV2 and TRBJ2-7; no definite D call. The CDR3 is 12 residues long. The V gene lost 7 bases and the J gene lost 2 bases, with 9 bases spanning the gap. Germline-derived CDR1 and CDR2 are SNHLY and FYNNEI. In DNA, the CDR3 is TGTGCCAGCACCGGTAATACCTACGAGCAGTACTTC. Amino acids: CASTGNTYEQYF.

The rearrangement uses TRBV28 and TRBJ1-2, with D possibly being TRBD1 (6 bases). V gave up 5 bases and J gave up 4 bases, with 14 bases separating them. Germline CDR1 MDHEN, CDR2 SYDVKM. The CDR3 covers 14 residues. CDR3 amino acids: CASSPPGVAYGYTF. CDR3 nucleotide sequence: TGTGCCAGCAGTCCCCCAGGGGTTGCCTATGGCTACACCTTC.